This TCR beta chain was sequenced in a study of blood T cell repertoires in COVID-19. The CDR3 is 15 residues long. Germline assignment: CDR1 SGHVS and CDR2 FNYEAQ. V shed 1 base, J shed 5 bases, and the junction held 5 bases outside the gene matches. In the original workflow: The assay estimated nucleated cells by amplifying reference gene primers. Sequenced by immunoSEQ multiplex PCR; TCRdb stores in-frame clones only, minus some. That table supplies the V and J calls and clone size; D and trimming were determined from the DNA. This sample carries around 180,000 clones, more than 80% of them seen once, and the ten largest clones take roughly 7%.

The chain couples TRBV7-6 to TRBJ2-3, with 8 bases aligning to TRBD2. The TCR sequence derives from a human donor in a cohort sampled during active COVID-19. Sample: peripheral blood. CDR3 bases: TGTGCCAGCAGCTTAGATCGGCGGGGGGAAGATACGCAGTATTTT. It encodes CASSLDRRGEDTQYF.